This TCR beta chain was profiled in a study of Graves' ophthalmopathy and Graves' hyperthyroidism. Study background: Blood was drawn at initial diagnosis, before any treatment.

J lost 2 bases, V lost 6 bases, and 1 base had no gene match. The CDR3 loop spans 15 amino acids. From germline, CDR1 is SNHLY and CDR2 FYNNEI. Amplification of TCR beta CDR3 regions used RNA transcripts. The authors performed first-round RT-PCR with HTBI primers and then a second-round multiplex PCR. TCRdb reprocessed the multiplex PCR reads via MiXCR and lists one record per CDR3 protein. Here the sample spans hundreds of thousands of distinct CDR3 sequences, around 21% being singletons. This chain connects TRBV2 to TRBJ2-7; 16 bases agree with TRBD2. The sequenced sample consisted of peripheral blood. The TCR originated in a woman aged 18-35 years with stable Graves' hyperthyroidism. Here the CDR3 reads CASRGTSGGAYEQYF. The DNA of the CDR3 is TGTGCCAGCAGAGGGACTAGCGGGGGGGCCTACGAGCAGTACTTC.